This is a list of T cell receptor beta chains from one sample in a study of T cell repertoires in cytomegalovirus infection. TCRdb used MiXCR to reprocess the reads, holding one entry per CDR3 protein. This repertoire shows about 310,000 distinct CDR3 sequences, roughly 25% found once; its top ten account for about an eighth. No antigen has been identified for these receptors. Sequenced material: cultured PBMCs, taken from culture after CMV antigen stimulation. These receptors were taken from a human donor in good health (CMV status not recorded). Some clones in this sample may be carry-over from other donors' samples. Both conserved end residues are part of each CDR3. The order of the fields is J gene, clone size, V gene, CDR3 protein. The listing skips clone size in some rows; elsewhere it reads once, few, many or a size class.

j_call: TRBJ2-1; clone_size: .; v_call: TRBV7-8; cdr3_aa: CASSFEAGGREQFF
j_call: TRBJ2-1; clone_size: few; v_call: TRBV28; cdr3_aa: CASSLWGSPGIGSYNEQFF
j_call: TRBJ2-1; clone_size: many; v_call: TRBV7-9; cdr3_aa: CASSRGGGTPPAYNEQFF
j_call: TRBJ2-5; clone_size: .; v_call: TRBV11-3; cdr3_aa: CASSLEHTEPQYF
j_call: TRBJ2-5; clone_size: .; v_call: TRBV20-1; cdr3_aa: CSAWTSNQETQYF
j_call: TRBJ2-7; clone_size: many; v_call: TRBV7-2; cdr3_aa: CASSLNPTQEQYF
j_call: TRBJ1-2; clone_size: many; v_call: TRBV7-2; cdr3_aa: CASSLAPATTNYGYTF
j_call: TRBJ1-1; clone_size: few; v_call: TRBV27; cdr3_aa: CASSLSSGGKAMNTEAFF
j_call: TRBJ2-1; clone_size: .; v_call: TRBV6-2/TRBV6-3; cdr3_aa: CASTRTGASYNEQFF
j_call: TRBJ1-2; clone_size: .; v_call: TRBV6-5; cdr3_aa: CASSFRTGADYGYTF
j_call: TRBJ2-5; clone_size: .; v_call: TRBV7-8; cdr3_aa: CASSLLAGGAKTQYF
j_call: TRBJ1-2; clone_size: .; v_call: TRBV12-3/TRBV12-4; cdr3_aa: CASRQDYGGYTF
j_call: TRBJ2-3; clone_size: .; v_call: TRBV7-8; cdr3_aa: CASSSLAGVTTDTQYF
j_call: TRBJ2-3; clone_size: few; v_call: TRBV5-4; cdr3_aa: CASSPLTPDTQYF
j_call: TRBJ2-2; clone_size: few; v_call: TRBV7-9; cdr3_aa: CASSLAWTGELFF
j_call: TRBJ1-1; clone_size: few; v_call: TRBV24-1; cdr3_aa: CATSDRGRNEAFF
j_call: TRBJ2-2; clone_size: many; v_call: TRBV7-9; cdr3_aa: CASSWGELTANTGELFF
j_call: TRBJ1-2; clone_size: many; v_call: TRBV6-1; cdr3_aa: CATRPGLNYGYTF
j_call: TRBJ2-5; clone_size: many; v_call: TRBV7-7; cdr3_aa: CASSLLGMRETQYF
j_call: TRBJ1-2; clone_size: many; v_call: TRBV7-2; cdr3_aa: CASSVPQGAGGYTF
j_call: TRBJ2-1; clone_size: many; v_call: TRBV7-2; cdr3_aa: CASSLTLAGGGYEQFF
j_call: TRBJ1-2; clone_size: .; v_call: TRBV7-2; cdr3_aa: CASRPGQSYGYTF
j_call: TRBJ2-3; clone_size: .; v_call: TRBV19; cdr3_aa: CASSIDRGRAPNTQYF
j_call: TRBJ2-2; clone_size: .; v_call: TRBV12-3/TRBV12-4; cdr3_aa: CASSFAAGVKTGELFF
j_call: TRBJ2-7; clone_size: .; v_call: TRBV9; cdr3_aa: CASSVGAVSSYEQYF
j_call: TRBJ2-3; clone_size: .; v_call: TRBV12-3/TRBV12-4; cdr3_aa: CASNQGGGIETDTQYF
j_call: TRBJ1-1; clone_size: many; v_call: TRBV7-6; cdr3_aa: CASSLVQGLGTEAFF
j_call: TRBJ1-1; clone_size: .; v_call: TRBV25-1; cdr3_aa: CASAERTTEAFF
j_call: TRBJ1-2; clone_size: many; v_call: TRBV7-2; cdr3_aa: CASSPGQGSISTF
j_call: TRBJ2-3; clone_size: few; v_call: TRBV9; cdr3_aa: CASSVVVSGVDTQYF
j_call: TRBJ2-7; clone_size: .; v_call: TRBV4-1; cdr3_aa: CASSQEGGASYEQYF
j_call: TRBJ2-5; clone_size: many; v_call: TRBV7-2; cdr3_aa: CASSLEQGVLRTQYF
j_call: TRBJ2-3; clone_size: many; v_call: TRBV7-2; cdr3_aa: CASSGGAGRPTDTQYF
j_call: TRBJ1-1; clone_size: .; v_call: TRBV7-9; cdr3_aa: CASSRGESLNTEAFF
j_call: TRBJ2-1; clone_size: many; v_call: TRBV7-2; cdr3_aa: CASSLGDRLAGDEQFF
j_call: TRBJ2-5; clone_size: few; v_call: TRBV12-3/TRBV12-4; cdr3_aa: CASSLTSGSGIETQYF
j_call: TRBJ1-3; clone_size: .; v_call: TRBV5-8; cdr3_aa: CASSDSGRGNTIYF
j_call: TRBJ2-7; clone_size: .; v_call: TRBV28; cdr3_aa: CASSLEGLPSGYF
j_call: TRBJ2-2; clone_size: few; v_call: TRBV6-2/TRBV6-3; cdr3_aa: CASINRGVYTGELFF
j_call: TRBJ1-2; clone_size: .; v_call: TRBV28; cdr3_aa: CASATGGVGFTF
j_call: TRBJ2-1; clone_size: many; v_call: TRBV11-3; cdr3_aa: CASSSLAGGKDEQFF
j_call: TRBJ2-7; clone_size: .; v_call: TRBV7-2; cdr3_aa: CASSPGLADEQYF
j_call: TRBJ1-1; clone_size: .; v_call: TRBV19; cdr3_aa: CATRLGTGSSTNTEAFF
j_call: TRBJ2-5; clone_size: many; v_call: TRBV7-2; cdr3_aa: CASSPARLAGAETQYF
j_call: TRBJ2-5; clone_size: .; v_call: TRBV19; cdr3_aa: CASSKPGTAAETQYF
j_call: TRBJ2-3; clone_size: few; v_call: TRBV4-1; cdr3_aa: CASSQEVSGSTDTQYF
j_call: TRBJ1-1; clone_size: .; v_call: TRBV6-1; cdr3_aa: CASISGGTEAFF
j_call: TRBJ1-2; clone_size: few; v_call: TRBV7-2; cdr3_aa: CASSLLGQGLGYGYTF
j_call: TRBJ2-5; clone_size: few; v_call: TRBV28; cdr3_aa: CASSSPDYRETQYF
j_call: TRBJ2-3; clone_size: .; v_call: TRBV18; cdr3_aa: CASSRGLAGREADTQYF
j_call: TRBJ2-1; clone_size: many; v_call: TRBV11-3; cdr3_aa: CASSLAGTGSNEQFF
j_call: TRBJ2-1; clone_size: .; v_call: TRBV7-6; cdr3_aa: CASSLISGRWWSYNEQFF
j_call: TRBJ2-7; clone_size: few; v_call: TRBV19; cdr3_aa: CASSKGQGTYEQYF
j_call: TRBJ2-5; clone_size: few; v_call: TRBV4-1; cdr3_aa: CASSQDRGLQETQYF